The 15 T cell receptor beta chains in this list originate from one sample, sequenced in a study of cytomegalovirus exposure and HLA in healthy donors. Only in-frame clones appear in the TCRdb table, and some are missing; sequencing was by immunoSEQ multiplex PCR. The sample contains some 64,000 clones, around 97% of which appear only once. The sample was PBMCs. These receptors were collected from a woman under 30 in good health and CMV-seropositive.

This rearrangement joins TRBV5-1 to TRBJ2-1; D might be TRBD1 (6 bases). The CDR3 covers 16 residues. CDR1 SGHRS and CDR2 YFSETQ come from the germline V gene. The V end was cut by 3 bases, the J end by 0 bases, with 13 bases between. CDR3 region: CASSSSGASSYNEQFF. CDR3 nucleotides: TGCGCCAGCAGCTCGTCAGGGGCCAGCTCCTACAATGAGCAGTTCTTC.

The chain joins TRBV28 to TRBJ2-1; TRBD2 is a possible D gene (6 bases). The CDR3 spans 16 residues. CDR1 is MDHEN and CDR2 is SYDVKM in the germline V gene. V shed 7 bases and J shed 0 bases, with 16 bases lying between them. CDR3 region: CASNSGGLSSYNEQFF. The CDR3 nucleotides read TGTGCCAGCAATAGCGGTGGACTTAGCTCCTACAATGAGCAGTTCTTC.

The J gene is TRBJ2-7, the V gene TRBV7-9; 7 nucleotides line up with TRBD1. This CDR3 contains 14 residues. The germline CDR1 and CDR2 sequences are SEHNR and FQNEAQ (reference sequence). Germline trimming cut 1 base from V and 7 bases from J; bases unmatched to any gene: 7. This chain's CDR3 is CASSLGQGVGEQYF. CDR3 DNA sequence: TGTGCCAGCAGCTTAGGACAGGGCGTTGGGGAGCAGTACTTC.

This chain joins TRBV7-3 and TRBJ2-5; 8 nucleotides agree with TRBD2. This CDR3 has 14 amino acids. J was trimmed by 2 bases and V by 4 bases; bases with no gene match: 3. Per the germline V gene, CDR1 is SGHTA and CDR2 is FQGTGA. The CDR3 loop reads CASSSIAGQETQYF. The CDR3 DNA follows: TGTGCCAGCAGCTCAATAGCGGGGCAAGAGACCCAGTACTTC.

The chain recombines TRBV14 with TRBJ1-4; 7 nucleotides line up with TRBD1. This CDR3 is 15 amino acids long. The trim removed 4 bases at V and 1 base at J, leaving 3 bases unmatched. Germline V gene data show CDR1 as SGHDN and CDR2 as FVKESK. This CDR3 is CASSRNRGTNEKLFF. The CDR3, as DNA: TGTGCCAGCAGCCGTAACAGGGGAACTAATGAAAAACTGTTTTTT.

CDR3 residues: CASRDSATISYYNEQFF. The DNA for the CDR3 is TGTGCCAGCAGGGACTCAGCTACGATCTCTTACTACAATGAGCAGTTCTTC. The chain has TRBV2 and TRBJ2-1; a possible D gene is TRBD2 (5 bases). Per the germline V gene, CDR1 is SNHLY and CDR2 is FYNNEI. This CDR3 is built from 17 residues. V was cut by 6 bases and J by 3 bases, with 21 bases left in between.

The J gene is TRBJ2-3, the V gene TRBV9, with D possibly TRBD1 on 5 matching bases. The CDR3 is made up of 13 amino acids. Trimming shortened V by 9 bases and J by 0 bases, and 11 bases separated the two germline ends. Per germline, CDR1 SGDLS and CDR2 YYNGEE. The CDR3 DNA follows: TGTGCCACGTCGGCAGGGAGCACAGATACGCAGTATTTT. It encodes CATSAGSTDTQYF.

J is TRBJ1-4 and V is TRBV28; 8 bases agree with TRBD1. The germline CDR1 and CDR2 sequences are MDHEN and SYDVKM. Trimming took 3 bases from V and 8 from J; bases not matched to a gene: 8. The CDR3 has 15 amino acids. CDR3 nucleotides: TGTGCCAGCAGTTTTTTGGACAGGGTCGGAGAAAAACTGTTTTTT. Its translation: CASSFLDRVGEKLFF.

This rearrangement joins TRBV4-1 to TRBJ2-7; 7 bases are shared with TRBD2. CDR1 and CDR2 (germline): MGHRA, YSYEKL. The CDR3 covers 15 residues. V lost 8 bases, J lost 0 bases, and 10 bases stayed unmatched. CDR3 sequence reads: CASSPGGRASYEQYF. CDR3 bases: TGCGCCAGCTCCCCGGGTGGGAGGGCCTCCTACGAGCAGTACTTC.

The CDR3, as DNA: TGTGCCAGCAGCTTTGGGGGGCTAGCGGCCTCTTATTACGAGCAGTACTTC. It specifies CASSFGGLAASYYEQYF. The rearrangement uses TRBV7-9 and TRBJ2-7, with D maybe TRBD2 (7 bases). The germline V gene has CDR1 SEHNR and CDR2 FQNEAQ (reference sequence). The CDR3 has 17 amino acids. V was trimmed by 3 bases and J by 4 bases, leaving 22 bases between them.

This chain links TRBV7-3 with TRBJ2-2; 8 bases are a match to TRBD1. CDR1 SGHTA and CDR2 FQGTGA come from the germline V gene. The V segment lost 4 bases and the J segment 5 bases; nucleotides outside the gene matches: 3. This CDR3 region has 14 residues. The CDR3 nucleotides are TGTGCCAGCAGCTCCACAGGGGGTACCGGGGAGCTGTTTTTT. This encodes CASSSTGGTGELFF.

The CDR3 loop reads CASRTQGMNTEAFF. CDR3 sequence (DNA): TGTGCCAGCAGGACTCAGGGCATGAACACTGAAGCTTTCTTT. The chain links TRBV6-6 to TRBJ1-1; weak D call: TRBD1 (5 bases). The CDR3 is 14 amino acids. Germline assignment: CDR1 MNHNY and CDR2 SVGAGI (reference sequence). V lost 6 bases to trimming and J lost 0 bases, with 11 bases between them.

This clone was observed a single time. The chain uses TRBV7-3 and TRBJ1-1; D possibly corresponds to TRBD1 (6 bases). CDR1 is SGHTA and CDR2 is FQGTGA in the germline V gene. V dropped 2 bases and J dropped 4 bases, with 8 bases sitting between them. The CDR3 spans 13 residues. CDR3 sequence reads: CASSLGGGTEAFF. The CDR3 DNA sequence: TGTGCCAGCAGCTTAGGGGGCGGCACTGAAGCTTTCTTT.

The J gene is TRBJ2-4, the V gene TRBV9, with a possible D match to TRBD2 (5 bases). In germline, CDR1 is SGDLS, CDR2 YYNGEE. The CDR3 is 14 residues long. The V gene lost 3 bases and the J gene lost 0 bases, with 7 bases spanning the gap. CDR3 region: CASSERLAKNIQYF. In DNA, the CDR3 is TGTGCCAGCAGCGAGCGGCTAGCCAAAAACATTCAGTACTTC.

V and J are TRBV2 and TRBJ2-7; D might be TRBD2 (6 bases). The CDR3 length is 12 residues. Trimming stripped 10 bases from V and 5 bases from J, with 15 bases between. CDR1 SNHLY and CDR2 FYNNEI come from the germline V gene. This chain's CDR3 is CATRDFHNEQYF. The CDR3 nucleotides are TGTGCCACCAGGGACTTTCATAACGAGCAGTACTTC. Filled out from reference TRBV2 and TRBJ2-7, the complete variable domain reads EPEVTQTPSHQVTQMGQEVILRCVPISNHLYFYWYRQILGQKVEFLVSFYNNEISEKSEIFDDQFSVERPDGSNFTLKIRSTKLEDSAMYFCATRDFHNEQYFGPGTRLTVT.